This paragraph reports one T cell receptor (beta chain). Its cognate antigen has yet to be identified. Per-base qualities were not stored, and no clone one base away is much larger. This entry belongs to a study of cytomegalovirus exposure and HLA in healthy donors (dated by TCRdb to about 2017). Study-level background: According to a later analysis, the roughly 120 validation repertoires were produced on the same platform as the approximately 610 repertoires of the first cohort. The study was designed to test whether signatures of past pathogen exposure could be identified by cataloging public T cell receptors. A separate validation cohort of approximately 120 different subjects was used in addition to the approximately 640-subject first cohort. The study combined high-throughput TCR immunosequencing, statistical association of individual TCRs with disease status, and machine learning to predict cytomegalovirus infection status.

Separate from the roughly 630-subject first cohort, the validation cohort of roughly 130 subjects was the group to which the donors belonged. Overall results and qualifications from the work: The study gave a list of more than 150 TCR beta chains associated with cytomegalovirus. Three of the identified cytomegalovirus-associated TCR beta chains were confirmed in vitro to be specific for cytomegalovirus antigens. A later analysis had no HLA typing for the validation cohort, so co-occurrence there was scored across all 130 or so repertoires. The authors suggested that the approach could potentially be extended to other disease states and immunological phenotypes. Cytomegalovirus status was reported to be diagnosed by the classifier with high specificity and sensitivity in both the original and validation cohorts. In a later analysis, TCRs clustered in the first cohort were found to also tend to co-occur in the roughly 130 validation repertoires, with about 93% of cluster scores above 0. Most TCR sequences were observed very rarely across donors, whereas some public TCRs were present in many individuals.

Library creation used the immunoSEQ multiplex PCR assay. Regarding the original processing steps: A statistical classification framework was built for diagnosing cytomegalovirus status from the catalog of TCR beta chain sequences. Here the immuneACCESS table is served through TCRdb, limited to in-frame sequences with V and J called. Missing clones are a known gap in these copies; in checked studies unresolved V genes cover under half, and the rest lacks a known reason. Clone size and the V and J calls come from that table; the DNA yielded D and trimming. The sample includes 150,000 to 200,000 clones, with more than 70% observed a single time. 10% of the sample is taken by the ten largest. This clonotype originated in a man aged 30 to 45 in good health and CMV-seropositive. The sequenced sample was PBMCs.

The nucleotides read TGCGCCAGCAGCAGCTCTAGCGGCTACTCACGGGATACGCAGTATTTT. Its product reads: CASSSSSGYSRDTQYF. The V and J genes are TRBV5-1 and TRBJ2-3, and TRBD2 aligns with 7 junction nucleotides. According to the germline V gene, CDR1 reads SGHRS and CDR2 reads YFSETQ. Trimming removed 4 bases from V and 6 bases from J; the gene matches leave 14 bases unexplained. The CDR3, cysteine through phenylalanine, is 16 amino acids long. Only the CDR3 portion is preserved as DNA: 48 bases, with reading frame beginning at the first base.